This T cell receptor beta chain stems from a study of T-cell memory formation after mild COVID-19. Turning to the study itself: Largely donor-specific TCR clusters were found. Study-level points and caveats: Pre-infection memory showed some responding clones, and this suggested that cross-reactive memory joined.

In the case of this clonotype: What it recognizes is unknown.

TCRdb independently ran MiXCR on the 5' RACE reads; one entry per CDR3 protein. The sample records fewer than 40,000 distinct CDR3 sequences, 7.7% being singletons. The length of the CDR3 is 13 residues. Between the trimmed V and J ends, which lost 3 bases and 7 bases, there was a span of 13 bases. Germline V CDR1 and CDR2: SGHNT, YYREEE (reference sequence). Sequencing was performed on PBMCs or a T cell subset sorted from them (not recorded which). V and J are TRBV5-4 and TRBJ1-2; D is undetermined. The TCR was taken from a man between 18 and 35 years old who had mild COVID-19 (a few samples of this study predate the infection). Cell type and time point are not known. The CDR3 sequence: CASSWPGWGGYTF. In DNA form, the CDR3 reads TGTGCCAGCAGCTGGCCCGGGTGGGGTGGCTACACCTTC.